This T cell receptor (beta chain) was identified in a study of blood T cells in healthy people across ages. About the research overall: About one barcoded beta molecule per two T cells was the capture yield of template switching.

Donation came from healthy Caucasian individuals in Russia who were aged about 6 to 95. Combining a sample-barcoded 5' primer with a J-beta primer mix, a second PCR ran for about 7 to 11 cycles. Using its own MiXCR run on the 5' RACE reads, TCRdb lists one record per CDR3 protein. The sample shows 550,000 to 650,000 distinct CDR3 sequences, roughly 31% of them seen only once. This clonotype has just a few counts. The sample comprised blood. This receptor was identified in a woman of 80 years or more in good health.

CDR3 protein: CASRGTGGGSGYTF. For the CDR3, the DNA is TGTGCCAGCAGGGGGACAGGGGGCGGTTCGGGCTACACCTTC. The rearrangement links TRBV2 to TRBJ1-2; 12 bases are shared with TRBD1. This CDR3 region has 14 residues. Germline CDR1 reads SNHLY; CDR2 reads FYNNEI. V lost 6 bases, J lost 8 bases, and 7 bases stayed unmatched.